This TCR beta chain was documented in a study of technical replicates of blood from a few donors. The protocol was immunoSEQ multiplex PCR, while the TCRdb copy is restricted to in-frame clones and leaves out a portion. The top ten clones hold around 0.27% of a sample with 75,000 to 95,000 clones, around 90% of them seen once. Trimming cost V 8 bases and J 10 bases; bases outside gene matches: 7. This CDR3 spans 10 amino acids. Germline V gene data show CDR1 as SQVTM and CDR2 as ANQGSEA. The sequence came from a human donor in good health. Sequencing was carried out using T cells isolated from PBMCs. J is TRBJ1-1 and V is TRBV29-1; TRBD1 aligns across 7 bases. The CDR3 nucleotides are TGCAGCTCACTGGACAGGAGAGCTTTCTTT. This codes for CSSLDRRAFF.